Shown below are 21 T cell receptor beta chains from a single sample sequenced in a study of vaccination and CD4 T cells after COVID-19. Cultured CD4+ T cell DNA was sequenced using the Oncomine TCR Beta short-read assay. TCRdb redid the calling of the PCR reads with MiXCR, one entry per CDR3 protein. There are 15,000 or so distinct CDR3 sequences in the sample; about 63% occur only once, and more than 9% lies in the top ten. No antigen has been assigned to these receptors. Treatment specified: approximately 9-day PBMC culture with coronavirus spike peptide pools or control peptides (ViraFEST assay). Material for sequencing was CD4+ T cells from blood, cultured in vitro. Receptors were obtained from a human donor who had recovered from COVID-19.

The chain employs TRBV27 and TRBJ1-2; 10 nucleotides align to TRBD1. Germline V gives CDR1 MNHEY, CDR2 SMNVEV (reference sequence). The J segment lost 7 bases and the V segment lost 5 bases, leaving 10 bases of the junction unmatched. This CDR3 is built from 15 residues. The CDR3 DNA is TGTGCCAGCAGTACTTCCGGGACAGGGGTCTTTGGCTACACCTTC. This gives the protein CASSTSGTGVFGYTF.

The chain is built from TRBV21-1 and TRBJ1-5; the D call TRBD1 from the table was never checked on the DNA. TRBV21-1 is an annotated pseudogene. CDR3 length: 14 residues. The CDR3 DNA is TGTGCCAGCAGCGCGGGGGAGAGCAATCAGCCCCAGCATTTT. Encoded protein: CASSAGESNQPQHF.

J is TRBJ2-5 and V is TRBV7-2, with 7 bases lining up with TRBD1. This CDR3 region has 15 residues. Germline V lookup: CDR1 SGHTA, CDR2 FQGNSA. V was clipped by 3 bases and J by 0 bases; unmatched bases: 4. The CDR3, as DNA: TGTGCCAGCAGCTTTACCGACAGGGACCAAGAGACCCAGTACTTC. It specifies CASSFTDRDQETQYF.

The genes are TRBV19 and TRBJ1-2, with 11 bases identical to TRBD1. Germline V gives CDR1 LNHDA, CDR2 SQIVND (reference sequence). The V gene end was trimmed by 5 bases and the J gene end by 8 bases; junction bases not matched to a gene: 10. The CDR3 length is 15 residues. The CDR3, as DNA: TGTGCCAGTAGTGTCCACTCCGGGACAGGGGGAGGCTACACCTTC. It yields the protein CASSVHSGTGGGYTF. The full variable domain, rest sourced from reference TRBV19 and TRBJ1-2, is DGGITQSPKYLFRKEGQNVTLSCEQNLNHDAMYWYRQDPGQGLRLIYYSQIVNDFQKGDIAEGYSVSREKKESFPLTVTSAQKNPTAFYLCASSVHSGTGGGYTFGSGTRLTVV.

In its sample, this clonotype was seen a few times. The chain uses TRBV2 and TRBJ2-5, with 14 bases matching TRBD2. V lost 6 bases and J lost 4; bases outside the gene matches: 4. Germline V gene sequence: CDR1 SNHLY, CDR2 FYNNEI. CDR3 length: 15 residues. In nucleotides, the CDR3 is TGTGCCAGCAGCGGGACTAGCGGGGGTTTAGAGACCCAGTACTTC. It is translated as CASSGTSGGLETQYF.

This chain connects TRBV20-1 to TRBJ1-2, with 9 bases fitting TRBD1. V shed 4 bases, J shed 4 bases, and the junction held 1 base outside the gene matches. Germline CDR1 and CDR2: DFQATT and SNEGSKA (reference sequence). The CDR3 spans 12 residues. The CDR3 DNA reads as TGCAGTGCTAAGACAGGGGGCTATGGCTACACCTTC. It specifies CSAKTGGYGYTF.

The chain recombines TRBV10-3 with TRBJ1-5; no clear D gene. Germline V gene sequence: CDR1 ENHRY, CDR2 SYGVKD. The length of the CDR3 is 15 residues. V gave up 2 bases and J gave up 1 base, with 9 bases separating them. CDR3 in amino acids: CAISEGVNSNQPQHF. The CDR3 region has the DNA TGTGCCATCAGTGAGGGGGTGAACAGCAATCAGCCCCAGCATTTT.

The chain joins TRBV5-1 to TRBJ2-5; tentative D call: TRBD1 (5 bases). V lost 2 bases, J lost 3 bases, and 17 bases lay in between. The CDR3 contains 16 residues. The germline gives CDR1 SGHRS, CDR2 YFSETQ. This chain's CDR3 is CASSLASTGTKETQYF. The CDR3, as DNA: TGCGCCAGCAGCTTAGCTTCAACAGGCACAAAAGAGACCCAGTACTTC.

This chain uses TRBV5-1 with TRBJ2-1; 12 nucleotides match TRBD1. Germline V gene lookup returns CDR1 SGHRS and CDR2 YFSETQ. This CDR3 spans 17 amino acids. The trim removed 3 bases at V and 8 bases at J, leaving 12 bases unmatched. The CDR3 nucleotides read TGCGCCAGCAGCTCGAAGATTCCGGGACAGGGGGCGTATGAGCAGTTCTTC. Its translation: CASSSKIPGQGAYEQFF.

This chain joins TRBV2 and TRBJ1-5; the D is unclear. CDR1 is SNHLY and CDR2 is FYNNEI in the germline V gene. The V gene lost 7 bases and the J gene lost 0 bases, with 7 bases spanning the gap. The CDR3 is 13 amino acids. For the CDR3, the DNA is TGTGCCAGCAACGCCGGTAGCAATCAGCCCCAGCATTTT. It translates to CASNAGSNQPQHF. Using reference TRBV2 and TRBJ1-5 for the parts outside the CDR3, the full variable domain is EPEVTQTPSHQVTQMGQEVILRCVPISNHLYFYWYRQILGQKVEFLVSFYNNEISEKSEIFDDQFSVERPDGSNFTLKIRSTKLEDSAMYFCASNAGSNQPQHFGDGTRLSIL.

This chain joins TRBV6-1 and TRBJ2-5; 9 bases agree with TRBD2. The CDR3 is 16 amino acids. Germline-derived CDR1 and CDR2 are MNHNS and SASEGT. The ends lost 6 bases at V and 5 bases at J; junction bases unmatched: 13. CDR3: CASSPQGGGVSETQYF. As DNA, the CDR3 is TGTGCCAGCAGCCCCCAGGGCGGGGGGGTTTCGGAGACCCAGTACTTC.

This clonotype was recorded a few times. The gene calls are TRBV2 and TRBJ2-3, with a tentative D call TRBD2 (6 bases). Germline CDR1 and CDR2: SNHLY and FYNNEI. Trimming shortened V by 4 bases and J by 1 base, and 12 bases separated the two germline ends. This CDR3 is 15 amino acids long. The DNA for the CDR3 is TGTGCCAGCAGTGGGGACTGGAGGGGCACAGATACGCAGTATTTT. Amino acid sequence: CASSGDWRGTDTQYF.

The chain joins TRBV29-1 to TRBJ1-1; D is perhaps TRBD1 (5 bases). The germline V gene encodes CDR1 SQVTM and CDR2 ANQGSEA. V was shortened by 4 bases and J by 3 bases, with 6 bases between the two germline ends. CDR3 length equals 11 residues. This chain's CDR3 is CSVAGYTEAFF. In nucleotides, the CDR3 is TGCAGCGTTGCAGGGTACACTGAAGCTTTCTTT.

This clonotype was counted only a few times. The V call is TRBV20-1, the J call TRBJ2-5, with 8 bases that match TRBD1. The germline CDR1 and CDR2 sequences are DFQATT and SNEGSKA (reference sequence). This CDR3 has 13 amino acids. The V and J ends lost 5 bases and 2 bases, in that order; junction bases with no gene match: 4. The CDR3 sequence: CSAPGGGQETQYF. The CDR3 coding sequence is TGCAGTGCTCCAGGGGGCGGGCAAGAGACCCAGTACTTC.

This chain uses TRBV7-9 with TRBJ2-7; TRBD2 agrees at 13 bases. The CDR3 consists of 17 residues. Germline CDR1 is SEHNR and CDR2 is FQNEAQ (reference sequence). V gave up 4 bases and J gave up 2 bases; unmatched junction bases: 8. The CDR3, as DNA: TGTGCCAGCAGCTCCGGGACTAGCGGGAAAAACCCCTACGAGCAGTACTTC. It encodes CASSSGTSGKNPYEQYF. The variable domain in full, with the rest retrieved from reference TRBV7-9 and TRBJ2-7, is DTGVSQNPRHKITKRGQNVTFRCDPISEHNRLYWYRQTLGQGPEFLTYFQNEAQLEKSRLLSDRFSAERPKGSFSTLEIQRTEQGDSAMYLCASSSGTSGKNPYEQYFGPGTRLTVT.

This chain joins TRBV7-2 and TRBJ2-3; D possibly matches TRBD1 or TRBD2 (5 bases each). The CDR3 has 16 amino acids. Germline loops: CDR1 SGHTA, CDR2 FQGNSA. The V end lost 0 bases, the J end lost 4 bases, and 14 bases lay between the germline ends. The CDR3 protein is CASSLALGEMSDTQYF. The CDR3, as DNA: TGTGCCAGCAGCTTAGCGTTGGGGGAAATGTCAGATACGCAGTATTTT.

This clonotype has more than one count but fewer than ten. The CDR3 sequence is CSASRGGWDNEQFF. CDR3 DNA: TGCAGTGCTAGTAGGGGGGGATGGGACAATGAGCAGTTCTTC. The V gene is TRBV20-1, the J gene TRBJ2-1, with D possibly matching TRBD2 (7 bases). Trimming pared 3 bases from V and 5 bases from J, leaving 14 bases between. Per the germline V gene, CDR1 is DFQATT and CDR2 is SNEGSKA (reference sequence). The CDR3 has 14 residues.

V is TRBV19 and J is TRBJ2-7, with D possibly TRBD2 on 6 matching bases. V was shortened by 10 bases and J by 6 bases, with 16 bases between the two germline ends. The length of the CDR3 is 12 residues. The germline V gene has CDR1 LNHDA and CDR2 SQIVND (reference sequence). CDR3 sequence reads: CATTGELGEQYF. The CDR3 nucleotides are TGTGCCACCACGGGGGAGTTAGGCGAGCAGTACTTC. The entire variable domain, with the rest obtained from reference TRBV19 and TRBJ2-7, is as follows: DGGITQSPKYLFRKEGQNVTLSCEQNLNHDAMYWYRQDPGQGLRLIYYSQIVNDFQKGDIAEGYSVSREKKESFPLTVTSAQKNPTAFYLCATTGELGEQYFGPGTRLTVT.

CDR3 loop: CASSLNGDEQYF. CDR3 bases: TGTGCCAGCAGCTTGAACGGGGACGAGCAGTACTTC. This chain joins TRBV7-8 and TRBJ2-7; D might be TRBD2 (5 bases). The length of the CDR3 is 12 residues. The germline gives CDR1 SGHVS, CDR2 FQNEAQ. The germline V and J ends were trimmed by 3 bases and 5 bases, with 8 bases remaining between them.

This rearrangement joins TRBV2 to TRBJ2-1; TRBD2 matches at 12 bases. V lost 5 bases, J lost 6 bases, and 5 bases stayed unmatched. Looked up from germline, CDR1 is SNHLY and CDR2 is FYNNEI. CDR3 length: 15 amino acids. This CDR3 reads CASSRTSGKVNEQFF. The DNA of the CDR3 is TGTGCCAGCAGTAGGACTAGCGGGAAGGTCAATGAGCAGTTCTTC.

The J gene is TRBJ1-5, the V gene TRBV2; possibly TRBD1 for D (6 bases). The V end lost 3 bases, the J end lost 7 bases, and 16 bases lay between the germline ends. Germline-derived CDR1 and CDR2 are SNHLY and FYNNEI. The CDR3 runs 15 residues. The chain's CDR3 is CASSEVPGEDQPQHF. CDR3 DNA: TGTGCCAGCAGTGAGGTGCCAGGGGAGGACCAGCCCCAGCATTTT.